This T cell receptor beta chain emerged from a study of human T cells and chemical hapten exposure. Overall study results and limits: TCRs exceeding 1 in 1000 frequency stayed unchanged with DPC sensitization.

Before extraction, the whole blood was not fractionated, and total RNA was taken from it. CDR3 length: 16 amino acids. V gave up 5 bases and J gave up 7 bases; unmatched junction bases: 14. CDR1 is SGHVS and CDR2 is FQNEAQ in the germline V gene. This clonotype was detected a few times. What it recognizes is unknown. The library gave individual cDNA molecules unique molecular identifiers. TCRdb reprocessed the 5' RACE reads via MiXCR and lists one record per CDR3 protein. Of some 150,000 distinct CDR3 sequences listed, approximately 4% were seen once; the top ten hold 1.2% to 1.5%. This TCR was sampled from a female donor in good health. The chain combines TRBV7-8 with TRBJ2-1, with 7 bases fitting TRBD2. In DNA, the CDR3 is TGTGCCAGCAGCGGAGATAGTAGCGGGCAGTGGAATGAGCAGTTCTTC. Protein sequence: CASSGDSSGQWNEQFF.